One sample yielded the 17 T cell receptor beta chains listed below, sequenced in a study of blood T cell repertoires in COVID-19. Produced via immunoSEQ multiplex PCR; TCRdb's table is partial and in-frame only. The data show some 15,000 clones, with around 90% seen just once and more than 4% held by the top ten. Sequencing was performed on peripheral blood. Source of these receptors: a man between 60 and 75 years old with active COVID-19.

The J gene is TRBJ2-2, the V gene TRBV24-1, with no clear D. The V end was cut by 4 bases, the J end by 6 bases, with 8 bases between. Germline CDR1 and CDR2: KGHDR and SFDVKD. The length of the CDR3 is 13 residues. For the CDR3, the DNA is TGTGCCACCAGTGACCCCGCAGCCGGGGAGCTGTTTTTT. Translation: CATSDPAAGELFF.

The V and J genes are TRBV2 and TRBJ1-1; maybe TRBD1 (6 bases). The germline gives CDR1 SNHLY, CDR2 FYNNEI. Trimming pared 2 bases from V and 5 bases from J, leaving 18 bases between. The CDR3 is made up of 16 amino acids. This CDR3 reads CASSESRTEIPTEAFF. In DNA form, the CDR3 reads TGTGCCAGCAGTGAATCGAGGACAGAGATTCCTACTGAAGCTTTCTTT. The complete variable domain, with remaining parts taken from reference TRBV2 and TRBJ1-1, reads EPEVTQTPSHQVTQMGQEVILRCVPISNHLYFYWYRQILGQKVEFLVSFYNNEISEKSEIFDDQFSVERPDGSNFTLKIRSTKLEDSAMYFCASSESRTEIPTEAFFGQGTRLTVV.

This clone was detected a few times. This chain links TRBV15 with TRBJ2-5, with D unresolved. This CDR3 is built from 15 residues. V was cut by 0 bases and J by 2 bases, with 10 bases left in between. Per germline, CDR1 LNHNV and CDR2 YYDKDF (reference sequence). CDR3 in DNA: TGTGCCACCAGCAGAGATCTGATACTTCAAGAGACCCAGTACTTC. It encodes CATSRDLILQETQYF.

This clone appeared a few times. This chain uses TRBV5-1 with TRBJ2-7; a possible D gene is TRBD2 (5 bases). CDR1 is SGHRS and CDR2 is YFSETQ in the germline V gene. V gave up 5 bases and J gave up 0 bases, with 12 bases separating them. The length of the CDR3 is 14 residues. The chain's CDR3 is CASRVQRSSYEQYF. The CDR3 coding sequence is TGCGCCAGCAGAGTCCAGCGGAGCTCCTACGAGCAGTACTTC. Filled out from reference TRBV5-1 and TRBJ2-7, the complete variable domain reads KAGVTQTPRYLIKTRGQQVTLSCSPISGHRSVSWYQQTPGQGLQFLFEYFSETQRNKGNFPGRFSGRQFSNSRSEMNVSTLELGDSALYLCASRVQRSSYEQYFGPGTRLTVT.

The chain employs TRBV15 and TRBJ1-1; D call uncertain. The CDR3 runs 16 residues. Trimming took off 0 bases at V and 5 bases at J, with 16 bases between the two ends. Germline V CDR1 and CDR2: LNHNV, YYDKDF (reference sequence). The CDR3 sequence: CATSREGRSTGTEAFF. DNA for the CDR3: TGTGCCACCAGCAGAGAGGGTAGGTCCACCGGGACTGAAGCTTTCTTT.

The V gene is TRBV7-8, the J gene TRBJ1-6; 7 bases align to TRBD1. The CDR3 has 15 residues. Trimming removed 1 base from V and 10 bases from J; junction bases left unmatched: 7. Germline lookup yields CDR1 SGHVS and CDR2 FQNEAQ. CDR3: CASSLGTGFTSPLHF. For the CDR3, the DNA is TGTGCCAGCAGCTTAGGGACAGGATTCACCTCACCCCTCCACTTT.

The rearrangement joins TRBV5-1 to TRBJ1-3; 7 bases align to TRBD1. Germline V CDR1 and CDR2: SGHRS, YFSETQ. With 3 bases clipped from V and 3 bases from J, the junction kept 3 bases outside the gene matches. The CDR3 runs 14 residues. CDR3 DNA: TGCGCCAGCAGCTCTGGGGACAGTGGAAACACCATATATTTT. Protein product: CASSSGDSGNTIYF.

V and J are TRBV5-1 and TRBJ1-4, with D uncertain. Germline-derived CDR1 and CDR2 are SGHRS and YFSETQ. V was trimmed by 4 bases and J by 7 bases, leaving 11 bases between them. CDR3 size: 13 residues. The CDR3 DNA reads TGCGCCAGCAGCCCGGGGATTGGTGAAAAACTGTTTTTT. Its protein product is CASSPGIGEKLFF.

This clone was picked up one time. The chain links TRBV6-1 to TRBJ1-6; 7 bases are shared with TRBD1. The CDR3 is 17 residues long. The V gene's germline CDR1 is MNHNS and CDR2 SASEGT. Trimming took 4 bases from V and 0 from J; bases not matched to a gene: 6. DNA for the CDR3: TGTGCCAGCAGTGGGACAGGCTCTAGCTCCTATAATTCACCCCTCCACTTT. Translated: CASSGTGSSSYNSPLHF.

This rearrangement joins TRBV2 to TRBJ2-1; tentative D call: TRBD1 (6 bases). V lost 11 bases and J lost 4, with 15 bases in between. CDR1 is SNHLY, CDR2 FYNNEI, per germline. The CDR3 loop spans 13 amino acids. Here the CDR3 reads CAGGQRRYNEQFF. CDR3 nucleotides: TGTGCCGGGGGCCAGCGGAGGTACAATGAGCAGTTCTTC.

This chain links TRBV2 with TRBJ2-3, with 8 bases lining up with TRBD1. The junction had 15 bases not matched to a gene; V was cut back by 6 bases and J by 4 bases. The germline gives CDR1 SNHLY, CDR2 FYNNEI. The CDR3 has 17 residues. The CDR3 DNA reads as TGTGCCAGCAGCTACGGAGGGTCGACAGGGGAGGCAGATACGCAGTATTTT. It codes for CASSYGGSTGEADTQYF.

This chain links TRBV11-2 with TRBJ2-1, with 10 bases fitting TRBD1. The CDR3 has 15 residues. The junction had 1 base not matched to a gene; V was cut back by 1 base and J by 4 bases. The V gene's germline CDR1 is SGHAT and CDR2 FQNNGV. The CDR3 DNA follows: TGTGCCAGCAGCTTAGGGACAGGGGGATACAATGAGCAGTTCTTC. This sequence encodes CASSLGTGGYNEQFF.

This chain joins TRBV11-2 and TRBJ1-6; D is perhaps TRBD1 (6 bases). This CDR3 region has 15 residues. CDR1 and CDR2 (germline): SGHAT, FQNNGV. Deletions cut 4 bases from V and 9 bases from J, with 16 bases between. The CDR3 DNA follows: TGTGCCAGCAGCTCCCTGACAGGATTGTCTTCACCCCTCCACTTT. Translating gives CASSSLTGLSSPLHF.

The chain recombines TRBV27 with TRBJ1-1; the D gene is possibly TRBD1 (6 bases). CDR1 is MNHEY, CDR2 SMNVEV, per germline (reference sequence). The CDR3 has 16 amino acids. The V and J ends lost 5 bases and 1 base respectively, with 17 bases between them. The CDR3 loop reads CASSPGAGRENTEAFF. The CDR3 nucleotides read TGTGCCAGCAGTCCAGGGGCAGGGAGAGAGAACACTGAAGCTTTCTTT.

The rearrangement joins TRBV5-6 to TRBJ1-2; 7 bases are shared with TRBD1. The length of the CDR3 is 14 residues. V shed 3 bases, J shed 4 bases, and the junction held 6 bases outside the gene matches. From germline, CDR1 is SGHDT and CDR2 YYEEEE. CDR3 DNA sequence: TGTGCCAGCAGCTCTCGGACAGGACCCTATGGCTACACCTTC. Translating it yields CASSSRTGPYGYTF.

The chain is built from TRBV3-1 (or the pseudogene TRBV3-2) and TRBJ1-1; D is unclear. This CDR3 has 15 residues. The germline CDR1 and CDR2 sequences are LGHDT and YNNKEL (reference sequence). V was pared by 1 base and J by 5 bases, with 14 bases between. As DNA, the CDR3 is TGTGCCAGCAGCCAAGGAGGCGGGGTATGGACTGAAGCTTTCTTT. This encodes CASSQGGGVWTEAFF.

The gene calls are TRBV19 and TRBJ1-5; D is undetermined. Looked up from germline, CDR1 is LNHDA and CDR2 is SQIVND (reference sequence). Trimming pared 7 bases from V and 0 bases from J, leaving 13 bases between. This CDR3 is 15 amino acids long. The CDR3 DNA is TGTGCCAGTAAATTAACGAGTTATAGCAATCAGCCCCAGCATTTT. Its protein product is CASKLTSYSNQPQHF.